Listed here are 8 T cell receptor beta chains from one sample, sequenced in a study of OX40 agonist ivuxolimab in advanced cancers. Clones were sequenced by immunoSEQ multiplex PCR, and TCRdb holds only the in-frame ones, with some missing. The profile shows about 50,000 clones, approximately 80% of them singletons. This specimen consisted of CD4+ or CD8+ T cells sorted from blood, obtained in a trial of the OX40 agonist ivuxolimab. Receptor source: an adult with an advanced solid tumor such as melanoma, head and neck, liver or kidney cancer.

The DNA for the CDR3 is TGTGCCAGCAGTCGAAATCTAGCGGGGTCACAACTGGAGACCCAGTACTTC. It is translated as CASSRNLAGSQLETQYF. V and J are TRBV7-7 and TRBJ2-5; 9 bases are shared with TRBD2. J gave up 5 bases and V 6 bases, and 16 bases lay outside the gene matches. Germline CDR1 SSHAT, CDR2 FNYEAQ (reference sequence). The CDR3 is 17 amino acids.

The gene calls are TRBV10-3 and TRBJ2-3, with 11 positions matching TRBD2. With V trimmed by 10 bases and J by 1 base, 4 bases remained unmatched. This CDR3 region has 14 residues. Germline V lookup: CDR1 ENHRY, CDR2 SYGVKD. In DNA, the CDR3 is TGTGCCACCATGACTAGCGGGGGCACAGATACGCAGTATTTT. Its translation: CATMTSGGTDTQYF.

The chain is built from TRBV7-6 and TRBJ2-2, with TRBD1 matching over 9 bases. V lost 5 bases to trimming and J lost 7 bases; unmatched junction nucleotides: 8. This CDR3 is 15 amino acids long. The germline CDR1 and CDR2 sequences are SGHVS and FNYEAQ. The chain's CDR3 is CASSPRTGVGGELFF. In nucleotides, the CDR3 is TGTGCCAGCAGCCCCAGGACAGGGGTTGGCGGGGAGCTGTTTTTT.

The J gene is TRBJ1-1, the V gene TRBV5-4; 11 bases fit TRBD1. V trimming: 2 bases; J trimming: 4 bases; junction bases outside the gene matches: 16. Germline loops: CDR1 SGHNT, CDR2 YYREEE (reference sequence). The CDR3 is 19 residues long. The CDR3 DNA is TGTGCCAGCAGCTTTACCCCTGGGACAGGGGGATTCCTGACCACTGAAGCTTTCTTT. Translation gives CASSFTPGTGGFLTTEAFF.

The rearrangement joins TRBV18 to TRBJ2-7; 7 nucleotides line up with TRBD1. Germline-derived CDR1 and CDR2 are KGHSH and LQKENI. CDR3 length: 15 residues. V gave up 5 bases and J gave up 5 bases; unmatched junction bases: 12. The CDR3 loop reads CASSALTGTAHEQYF. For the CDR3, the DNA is TGTGCCAGCTCAGCCTTAACCGGGACAGCTCACGAGCAGTACTTC.

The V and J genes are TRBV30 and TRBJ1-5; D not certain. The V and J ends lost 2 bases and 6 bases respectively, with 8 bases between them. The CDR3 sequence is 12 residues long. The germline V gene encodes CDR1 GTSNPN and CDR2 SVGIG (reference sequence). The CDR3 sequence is CAWSLLGQPQHF. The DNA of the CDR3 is TGTGCCTGGAGTCTCTTAGGTCAGCCCCAGCATTTT.

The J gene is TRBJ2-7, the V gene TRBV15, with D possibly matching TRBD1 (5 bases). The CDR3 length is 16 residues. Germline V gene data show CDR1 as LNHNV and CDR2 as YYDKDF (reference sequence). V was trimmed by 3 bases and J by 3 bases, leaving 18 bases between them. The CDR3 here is CATSSQWGTNNYEQYF. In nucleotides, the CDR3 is TGTGCCACCAGCAGCCAGTGGGGCACGAATAACTACGAGCAGTACTTC.

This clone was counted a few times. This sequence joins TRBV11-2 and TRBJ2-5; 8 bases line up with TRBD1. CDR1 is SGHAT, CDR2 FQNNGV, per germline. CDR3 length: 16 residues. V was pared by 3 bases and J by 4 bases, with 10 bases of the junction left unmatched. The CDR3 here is CASSLGQARGRETQYF. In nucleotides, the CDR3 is TGTGCCAGCAGCTTGGGACAGGCTAGGGGTAGAGAGACCCAGTACTTC.